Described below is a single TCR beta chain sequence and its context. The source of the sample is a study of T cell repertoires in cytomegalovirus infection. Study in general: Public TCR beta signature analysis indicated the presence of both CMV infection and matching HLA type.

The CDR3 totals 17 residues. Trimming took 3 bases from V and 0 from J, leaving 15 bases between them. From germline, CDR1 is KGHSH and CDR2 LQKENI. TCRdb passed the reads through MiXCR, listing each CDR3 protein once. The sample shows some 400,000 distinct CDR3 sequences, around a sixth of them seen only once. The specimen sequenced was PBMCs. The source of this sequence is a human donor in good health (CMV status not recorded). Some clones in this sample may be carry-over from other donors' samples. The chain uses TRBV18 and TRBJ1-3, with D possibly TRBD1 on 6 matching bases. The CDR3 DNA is TGTGCCAGCTCACCGAGGACAGTTCAAAGCTCTGGAAACACCATATATTTT. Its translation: CASSPRTVQSSGNTIYF.